This TCR beta chain was captured by sequencing in a study of cytomegalovirus exposure and HLA in healthy donors. On this clone: What it binds is unknown. Lacking the conserved final phenylalanine or tryptophan, this CDR3 likely reflects a read error. It is unclear where the CDR3 begins or ends on the DNA, so no DNA is shown, and the CDR3 is as TCRdb lists it.

Overall study results and limits: It was in a later analysis that TCR association rates were seen to vary by HLA locus, highest for DRB1 and lowest for HLA-C. Most TCR sequences showed up rarely, but some public TCRs showed up in many donors. Per a prior analysis, the majority of TCR beta V segments were productive roughly 87% or roughly 30% of the time. Follow-up analysis later connected one missense variant in DCLRE1C with trimming of TCR beta V- and J-genes.

The CDR3 has 9 amino acids, counting both end residues. The germline CDR1 and CDR2 sequences are DFQATT and SNEGSKA (reference sequence). It was with 60 Vbeta and 13 Jbeta primers that the PCR ran. Sequenced by immunoSEQ multiplex PCR; TCRdb stores in-frame clones only, minus some. The table lists 100,000 to 150,000 clones, roughly three quarters of them singletons. This sequence originates from a woman younger than 35 in good health and CMV-seronegative. The sample comprised PBMCs. The chain joins TRBV20-1 to TRBJ2-7; the table's D call, TRBD2, has no DNA check behind it. The CDR3 spells CSGLRGERL.